This T cell receptor beta chain was sequenced in a study of cytomegalovirus exposure and HLA in healthy donors. On the study more broadly: Among over 350 genotyped donors, around 81% fell in the Caucasian-associated ancestry cluster. Study-level findings and limits: Reports described diagnosis of cytomegalovirus status by the classifier as highly specific and sensitive.

On this clone itself: Antigen specificity is unknown.

In the PCR, 60 Vbeta and 13 Jbeta primers were used. TCRdb keeps only in-frame clones here, not all; method: immunoSEQ multiplex PCR. The table shows 130,000 or so clones, with about 78% occurring only once. V dropped 2 bases and J dropped 5 bases, with 13 bases sitting between them. The CDR3 length is 14 residues. From germline, CDR1 is SGDLS and CDR2 YYNGEE. Sequencing was done on a sample of PBMCs. The rearrangement uses TRBV9 and TRBJ2-5; D not resolved. This receptor was identified in a female donor in good health and CMV-seronegative. Written as DNA, the CDR3 is TGTGCCAGCAGCGTTCTCGTTGAGTTGGAGACCCAGTACTTC. Protein: CASSVLVELETQYF.